One T cell receptor beta chain is described in this entry. This clone is medium-sized (0.01 to 0.1%). Its antigen target is currently unknown. No clone much larger than this one lies a single base away; base qualities are absent. This entry comes from a study of blood T cell repertoires in COVID-19 (dated by TCRdb to about 2020). Study-wide context: The collaborator samples originated in the United States, Italy and Spain and spanned the acute and convalescent phases of COVID-19. The prospective study material was composed of cDNA or gDNA derived from T cells, B-cell-depleted T cells, or PBMCs. Subjects who had been exposed to COVID-19, were actively infected with it, or had recovered from it provided the deeply sampled blood TCRbeta repertoires that made up the dataset. The repertoires were made available in a free public database intended to serve as a resource for research on the immune response to SARS-CoV-2. The samples were drawn from the first 160 participants of the ongoing ImmuneRACE study and from 1,200 or so subjects provided by 6 global collaborators. The sample metadata nearly always contained a de-identified subject ID, COVID-19 status, age in years and sex. HLA class I and class II types, where available, came from metadata supplied by the sample provider rather than from assay-based typing. What the study reported, not specific to this receptor: The quantity of clinical and demographic metadata differed by source and by participant and was supplied without curation.

Cut back by 1 base and 4 bases, the V and J ends lie 8 bases apart. CDR1 and CDR2 are drawn from the germline V gene: SGHAT, FQNNGV. The CDR3 covers 13 residues, taking in both the cysteine and the phenylalanine. CDR3 DNA only is kept here, 39 bases in frame from base 1. In Seattle, one collaborating source enrolled patients while the infection was active and tracked those patients longitudinally over the course of disease. Whole blood was collected in K2EDTA tubes by collaborating institutions according to the institutions' own protocols. For TCRbeta analysis, collaborators shipped samples in one of three forms: frozen whole blood, isolated PBMCs, or DNA extracted from either of those sample types. The immunoSEQ Assay, a bias-controlled multiplex PCR, was used to amplify TCRbeta CDR3 regions from genomic DNA. The paper's processing steps were these. The number of nucleated cells in each sample was estimated from the amplification of reference gene primers within the assay. To quantify the absolute abundance of each unique TCRbeta CDR3 rearrangement, sequence reads were collapsed and filtered. For each sample, productive Simpson clonality was calculated as the square root of Simpson's diversity index across productive rearrangements. In its TCRdb copy, this immuneACCESS table keeps in-frame sequences only and misses some clones. Where compared with another copy, unresolved V genes explain less than half of these, and the others have no known cause. D and trimming come from the DNA, and the V and J calls and clone size come from that table. Counted in this sample were roughly 160,000 clones; 60% to 85% of them appeared once. Approximately 7.7% of the sample rests with the top ten.

Sequencing was performed on peripheral blood. The clonotype was recovered from a woman aged 60-70 years with COVID-19, enrolled during active disease. The chain was built from TRBV11-2 and TRBJ2-7; the D gene identity is not certain. The DNA reads as follows: TGTGCCAGCAGCTTAGGAAAAGCGTACGAGCAGTACTTC. This gives the protein CASSLGKAYEQYF.